The rows below give T cell receptor beta chains drawn from one sample of a study of PD-L1 blockade in urothelial cancer. The repertoire was sequenced with immunoSEQ multiplex PCR; TCRdb's copy has only in-frame clones and lacks some. The sample has about 38,000 clones, approximately 86% seen once. The sample in question was PBMCs, obtained around atezolizumab (anti-PD-L1) treatment. Receptor source: a man between 60 and 75 years old with urothelial cancer. CDR3s include the opening cysteine and the closing phenylalanine or tryptophan. The D gene is left open where the match is weak. Not every row has a clone size; where given, it reads once, few, many or a size class.

clone_size j_call v_call d_call cdr3_nt cdr3_aa
few TRBJ1-1 TRBV4-1 - TGCGCCAGCAGTCAAGGCGGCAGAGGAATCACTGAAGCTTTCTTT CASSQGGRGITEAFF
- TRBJ1-2 TRBV30 - TGTGCCTGGATTCAACGCGCGGGGGAGGGCTACACCTTC CAWIQRAGEGYTF
- TRBJ2-5 TRBV5-8 - TGTGCCAGCAGCTTGGCCAGTGGCAGGGGAGAGACCCAGTACTTC CASSLASGRGETQYF
- TRBJ2-7 TRBV5-1 TRBD1 TGCGCCAGCAGCGTGACAGGGGACTACGAGCAGTACTTC CASSVTGDYEQYF
- TRBJ1-1 TRBV6-5 - TGTGCCAGCAGTTACGGGACACCTAACACTGAAGCTTTCTTT CASSYGTPNTEAFF
- TRBJ1-5 TRBV4-1 TRBD1 TGCGCCAGCAGCCAATCCGAAAGCGCCGGGACAGATAATCAGCCCCAGCATTTT CASSQSESAGTDNQPQHF
once TRBJ1-2 TRBV14 - TGTGCCAGCAGCCACGGACAGAGGGATGGCTACACCTTC CASSHGQRDGYTF
- TRBJ2-1 TRBV7-7 TRBD1 TGTGCTAGCAGCCCACGACAGGGGGCGGGTTCGTATGAGCAGTTCTTC CASSPRQGAGSYEQFF
once TRBJ2-3 TRBV12-5 - TGTGCTAGTGGTCCGCAATTCGGGTCCTCTAGCACAGATACGCAGTATTTT CASGPQFGSSSTDTQYF
- TRBJ2-3 TRBV4-3 TRBD2 TGCGCCAGCAGCCAAGATCTGCGGGGGGGCCGAGGTGATACGCAGTATTTT CASSQDLRGGRGDTQYF
- TRBJ1-1 TRBV5-1 TRBD1 TGCGCCAGCGGGGTGACAGGGTCGGGGAACACTGAAGCTTTCTTT CASGVTGSGNTEAFF
- TRBJ2-7 TRBV6-6 TRBD2 TGTGCCAGCAGTAATCTAGCGGGACACTACGAGCAGTACTTC CASSNLAGHYEQYF
- TRBJ2-1 TRBV11-3 TRBD1 TGTGCCAGCAGCTCGCGGACAGGGGGCGACCGGAATGAGCAGTTCTTC CASSSRTGGDRNEQFF